This section outlines one TCR beta chain sequence together with its context. Ahead of thyroid surgery, no patient had received treatment of any kind. Per the authors' pipeline: Construction of a distant-metastasis classifier for papillary thyroid cancer relied on CDR3 differences across clinicopathological groups. TCRdb re-called clones via MiXCR from the PCR reads. The V and J calls come from TCRdb's annotation, not from the publication. This table has 15,000 to 25,000 clones, 20% to 30% appearing once. The source of the sample is a study of metastatic and nonmetastatic thyroid tumors. The CDR3 is 16 amino acids. Trimming removed 3 bases from V and 1 base from J, with 15 bases in between. The V gene's germline CDR1 is SGHAT and CDR2 FQDESV (reference sequence).

The chain carries TRBV11-1 and TRBJ1-1; D ambiguous. Sequenced material: blood. The sequence was obtained from a male donor with papillary thyroid cancer or a benign thyroid nodule (not recorded which). Some clones in this sample may be carry-over from other donors' samples. The CDR3 bases are TGTGCCAGCAGCTTGCTGCCGCGATCGGCGAACACTGAAGCTTTCTTT. This sequence encodes CASSLLPRSANTEAFF.